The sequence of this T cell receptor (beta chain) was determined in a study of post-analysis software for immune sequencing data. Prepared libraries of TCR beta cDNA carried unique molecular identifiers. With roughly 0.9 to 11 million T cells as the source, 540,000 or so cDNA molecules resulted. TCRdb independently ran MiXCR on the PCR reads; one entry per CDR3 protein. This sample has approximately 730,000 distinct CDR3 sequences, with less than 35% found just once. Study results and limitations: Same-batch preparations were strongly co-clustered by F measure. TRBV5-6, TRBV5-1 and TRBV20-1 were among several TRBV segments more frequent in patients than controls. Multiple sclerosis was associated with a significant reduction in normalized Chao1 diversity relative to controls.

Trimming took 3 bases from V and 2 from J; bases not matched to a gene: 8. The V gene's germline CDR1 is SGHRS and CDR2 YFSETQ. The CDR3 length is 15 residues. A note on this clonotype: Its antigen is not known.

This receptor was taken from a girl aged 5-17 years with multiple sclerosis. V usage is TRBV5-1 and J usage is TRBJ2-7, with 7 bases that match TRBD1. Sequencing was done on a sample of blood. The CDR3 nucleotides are TGCGCCAGCAGCTCCGGACAGGCGGCTCCCTACGAGCAGTACTTC. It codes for CASSSGQAAPYEQYF.